This T cell receptor (beta chain) was documented in a study of cytomegalovirus exposure and HLA in healthy donors. Study overall: The 120 or so validation repertoires, a later analysis reported, used the same platform as the 666 first-cohort repertoires. Study results and limitations: The authors listed 150 to 200 TCR beta chains as cytomegalovirus-associated. Cytomegalovirus status was reportedly diagnosed by the classifier with high sensitivity and specificity.

Repertoires were generated with immunoSEQ multiplex PCR, while TCRdb's copy carries only in-frame clones and drops some. The top ten hold approximately 7% of the sample, which has 150,000 to 200,000 clones, roughly 80% seen once. The donors formed part of the approximately 130-subject validation cohort, distinct from the roughly 700-subject first cohort. Comments on this clone: What it binds is not known.

J gave up 1 base and V 3 bases, and 2 bases lay outside the gene matches. The CDR3 has 16 amino acids. The gene calls are TRBV23-1 and TRBJ2-5; 13 positions agree with TRBD2. TRBV23-1 is filed as an ORF, its function uncertain. The sequence was collected from a man between 18 and 29 years old in good health and CMV-seropositive. The sample taken for sequencing was PBMCs. This chain's CDR3 is CASSHRLAGGQETQYF. CDR3 nucleotides: TGCGCCAGCAGTCATCGACTAGCGGGAGGCCAAGAGACCCAGTACTTC.